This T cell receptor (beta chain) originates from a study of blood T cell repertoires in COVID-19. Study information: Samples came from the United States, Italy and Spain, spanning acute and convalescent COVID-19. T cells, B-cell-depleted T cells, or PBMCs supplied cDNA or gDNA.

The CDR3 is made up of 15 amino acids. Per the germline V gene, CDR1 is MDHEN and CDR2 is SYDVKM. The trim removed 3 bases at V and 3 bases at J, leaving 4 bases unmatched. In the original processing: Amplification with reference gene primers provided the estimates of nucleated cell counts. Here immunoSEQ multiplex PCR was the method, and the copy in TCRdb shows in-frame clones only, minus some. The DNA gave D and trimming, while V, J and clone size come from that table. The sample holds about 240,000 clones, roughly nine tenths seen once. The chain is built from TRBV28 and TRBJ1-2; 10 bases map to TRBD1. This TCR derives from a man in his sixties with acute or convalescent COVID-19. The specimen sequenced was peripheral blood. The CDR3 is CASSFLGQGDYGYTF. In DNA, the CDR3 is TGTGCCAGCAGTTTCCTCGGACAGGGGGACTATGGCTACACCTTC.